These 10 T cell receptor beta chains originate from one sample sequenced in a study of OX40 agonist ivuxolimab in advanced cancers. Assay used: immunoSEQ multiplex PCR; TCRdb lists only in-frame clones, some missing. The sample contains about 73,000 clones, about nine tenths of which appear only once. The input for sequencing was CD4+ or CD8+ T cells sorted from blood, taken in a trial of the OX40 agonist ivuxolimab. Receptor source: an adult with an advanced solid tumor such as melanoma, head and neck, liver or kidney cancer.

The V gene is TRBV9, the J gene TRBJ2-6, with D perhaps being TRBD1 or TRBD2 (6 bases each). The CDR3 totals 19 residues. Between the trimmed V and J ends, which lost 0 bases and 0 bases, there was a span of 16 bases. Germline V CDR1 and CDR2: SGDLS, YYNGEE. CDR3 DNA sequence: TGTGCCAGCAGCGTAGCCTCGAGGAGGGGGATCTCTGGGGCCAACGTCCTGACTTTC. Amino acids: CASSVASRRGISGANVLTF.

This chain links TRBV19 with TRBJ2-6; no reliable D call. The germline V gene has CDR1 LNHDA and CDR2 SQIVND (reference sequence). The V gene lost 5 bases and the J gene lost 1 base, with 9 bases spanning the gap. The CDR3 spans 15 residues. The CDR3 region is CASSPSHSGANVLTF. DNA of the CDR3: TGTGCCAGTAGTCCCTCTCATTCTGGGGCCAACGTCCTGACTTTC.

The CDR3 coding sequence is TGTGCCGCCCTGGTAGGGACTGAAGCTTTCTTT. It codes for CAALVGTEAFF. The chain carries TRBV11-2 and TRBJ1-1; D gene ambiguous. The CDR3 spans 11 residues. CDR1 and CDR2 from the germline V gene are SGHAT and FQNNGV. Deletions cut 11 bases from V and 5 bases from J, with 12 bases between.

The chain joins TRBV27 to TRBJ2-1; D call uncertain. The CDR3 sequence is 15 residues long. CDR1 is MNHEY and CDR2 is SMNVEV in the germline V gene (reference sequence). V lost 8 bases, J lost 3 bases, and 17 bases lay in between. CDR3 in amino acids: CASRQTGRYYNEQFF. The CDR3 DNA reads as TGTGCCAGCCGCCAAACCGGACGGTACTACAATGAGCAGTTCTTC.

The chain employs TRBV4-2 and TRBJ2-1; TRBD2 matches at 10 bases. V trimming: 3 bases; J trimming: 4 bases; junction bases outside the gene matches: 6. Germline values: CDR1 LGHNA, CDR2 YNFKEQ. This CDR3 contains 16 residues. The CDR3 protein is CASSQTGLADYNEQFF. The CDR3 DNA reads TGTGCCAGCAGCCAGACCGGACTAGCGGATTACAATGAGCAGTTCTTC.

This chain joins TRBV7-9 and TRBJ2-7; perhaps D is TRBD1 or TRBD2 (5 bases each). CDR1 is SEHNR and CDR2 is FQNEAQ in the germline V gene (reference sequence). This CDR3 has 12 residues. Trimming pared 5 bases from V and 2 bases from J, leaving 7 bases between. CDR3 protein: CASSRDAYEQYF. The CDR3 DNA sequence: TGTGCCAGCAGCCGGGACGCCTACGAGCAGTACTTC.

The chain uses TRBV5-4 and TRBJ2-7; the D is unclear. The V end lost 0 bases, the J end lost 3 bases, and 10 bases lay between the germline ends. Germline V gene sequence: CDR1 SGHNT, CDR2 YYREEE (reference sequence). The CDR3 is made up of 14 amino acids. CDR3 amino acids: CASSLAQSHYEQYF. CDR3 in DNA: TGTGCCAGCAGCTTGGCTCAGAGCCACTACGAGCAGTACTTC.

The chain combines TRBV4-2 with TRBJ2-7; 7 positions match TRBD2. J gave up 3 bases and V 4 bases, and 3 bases lay outside the gene matches. Germline V gives CDR1 LGHNA, CDR2 YNFKEQ. The CDR3 contains 13 residues. This CDR3 reads CASSRGGSYEQYF. The CDR3 nucleotides are TGTGCCAGCAGCCGGGGCGGGAGCTACGAGCAGTACTTC.

This rearrangement joins TRBV5-1 to TRBJ2-7, with D hard to call. The V end lost 5 bases, the J end lost 1 base, and 13 bases lay between the germline ends. CDR1 SGHRS and CDR2 YFSETQ come from the germline V gene. The CDR3 loop spans 14 amino acids. This CDR3 is CASRWSRGSYEQYF. The CDR3 coding sequence is TGCGCCAGCAGATGGTCTCGTGGGTCCTACGAGCAGTACTTC.

This chain joins TRBV6-5 and TRBJ2-7; D perhaps matches TRBD2 (6 bases). The V end lost 8 bases, the J end lost 1 base, and 15 bases lay between the germline ends. The CDR3 has 14 amino acids. Germline CDR1 MNHEY, CDR2 SVGAGI. CDR3 region: CASAPTGGSYEQYF. CDR3 DNA sequence: TGTGCCAGCGCGCCAACCGGGGGATCCTACGAGCAGTACTTC.